This TCR beta chain was sequenced during a study of cytomegalovirus exposure and HLA in healthy donors. The primer mix had 60 Vbeta and 13 Jbeta primers. The protocol was immunoSEQ multiplex PCR, while the TCRdb copy is restricted to in-frame clones and leaves out a portion. The sample yields fewer than 200,000 clones, 60% to 80% seen once. In the case of this clone: The antigen is unknown.

The germline V gene encodes CDR1 SQVTM and CDR2 ANQGSEA. The CDR3 totals 13 residues. With 4 bases clipped from V and 3 bases from J, the junction kept 3 bases outside the gene matches. Study results and limitations: Accurate HLA-A and HLA-B prediction from TCR beta sequences was reported for most subjects. With high specificity and sensitivity, the classifier reportedly diagnosed cytomegalovirus status. In a later analysis, HLA-associated beta chains showed higher expansion and lower generation probabilities than comparable chains. A few chains linked to CMV were shown in vitro to be specific for CMV antigens.

The sequencing input was PBMCs. V gene TRBV29-1 combines with J gene TRBJ1-2; TRBD1 matches 9 bases. This sequence originates from a man in his sixties in good health and CMV-seronegative. The CDR3 DNA reads as TGCAGCGTTGCGGGACAGGGCGACTATGGCTACACCTTC. This gives the protein CSVAGQGDYGYTF.